This TCR beta chain was obtained from a study of blood T cell repertoires in COVID-19. The protocol was immunoSEQ multiplex PCR, while the TCRdb copy is restricted to in-frame clones and leaves out a portion. The profile covers about 140,000 clones, with about 82% appearing a single time and approximately 4.5% taken by the ten largest. This CDR3 is 15 amino acids long. CDR1 is SGHRS and CDR2 is YFSETQ in the germline V gene. Between the trimmed V and J ends, which lost 7 bases and 2 bases, there was a span of 18 bases. This rearrangement joins TRBV5-1 to TRBJ1-2, with unresolved D. The sequenced sample was peripheral blood. The TCR comes from an elderly woman with active or convalescent COVID-19. CDR3 DNA: TGCGCCAGCGCCATCACGGCAGGCCCCAACTATGGCTACACCTTC. Its protein product is CASAITAGPNYGYTF.